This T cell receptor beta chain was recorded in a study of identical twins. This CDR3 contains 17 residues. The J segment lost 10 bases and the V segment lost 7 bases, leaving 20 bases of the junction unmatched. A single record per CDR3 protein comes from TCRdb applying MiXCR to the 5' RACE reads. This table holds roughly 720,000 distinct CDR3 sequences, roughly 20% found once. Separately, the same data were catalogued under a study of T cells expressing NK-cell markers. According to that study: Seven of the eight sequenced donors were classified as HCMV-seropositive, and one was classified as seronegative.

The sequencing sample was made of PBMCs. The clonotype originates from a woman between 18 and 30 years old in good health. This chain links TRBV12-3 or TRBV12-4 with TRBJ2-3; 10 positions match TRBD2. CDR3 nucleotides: TGTGCCAGCACCCAAGGACTAGCGGCGGGCTCGGCGGTCGCGCAGTATTTT. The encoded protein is CASTQGLAAGSAVAQYF.